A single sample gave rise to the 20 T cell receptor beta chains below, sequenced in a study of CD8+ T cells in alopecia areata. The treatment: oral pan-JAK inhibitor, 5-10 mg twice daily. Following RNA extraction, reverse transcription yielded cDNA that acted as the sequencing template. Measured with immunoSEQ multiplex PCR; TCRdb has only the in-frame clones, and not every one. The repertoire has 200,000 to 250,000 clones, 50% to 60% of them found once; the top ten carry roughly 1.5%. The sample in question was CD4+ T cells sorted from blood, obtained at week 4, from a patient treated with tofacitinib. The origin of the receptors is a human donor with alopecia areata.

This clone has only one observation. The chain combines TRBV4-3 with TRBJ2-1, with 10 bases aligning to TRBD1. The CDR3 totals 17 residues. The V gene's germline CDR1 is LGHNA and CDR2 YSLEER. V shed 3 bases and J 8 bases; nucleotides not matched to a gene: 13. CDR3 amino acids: CASSQPATGTGAYEQFF. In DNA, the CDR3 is TGCGCCAGCAGCCAGCCTGCTACCGGGACAGGGGCCTATGAGCAGTTCTTC.

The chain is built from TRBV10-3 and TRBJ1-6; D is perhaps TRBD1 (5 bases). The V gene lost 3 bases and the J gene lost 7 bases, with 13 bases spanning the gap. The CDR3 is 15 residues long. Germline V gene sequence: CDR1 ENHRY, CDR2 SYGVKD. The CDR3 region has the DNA TGTGCCATCAGTGAACTCGGGACCTCAAATTCACCCCTCCACTTT. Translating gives CAISELGTSNSPLHF.

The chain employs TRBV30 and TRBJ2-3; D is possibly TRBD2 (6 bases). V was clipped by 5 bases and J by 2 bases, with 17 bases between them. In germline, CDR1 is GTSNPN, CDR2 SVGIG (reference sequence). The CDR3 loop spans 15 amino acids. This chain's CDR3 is CAWGSLARNTDTQYF. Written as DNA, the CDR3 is TGTGCCTGGGGTAGTCTAGCGAGAAACACAGATACGCAGTATTTT.

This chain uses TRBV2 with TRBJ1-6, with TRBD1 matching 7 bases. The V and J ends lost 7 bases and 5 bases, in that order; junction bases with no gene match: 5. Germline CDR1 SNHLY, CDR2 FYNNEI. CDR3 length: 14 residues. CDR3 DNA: TGTGCCAGCAATGTGGACAGGAATAATTCACCCCTCCACTTT. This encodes CASNVDRNNSPLHF.

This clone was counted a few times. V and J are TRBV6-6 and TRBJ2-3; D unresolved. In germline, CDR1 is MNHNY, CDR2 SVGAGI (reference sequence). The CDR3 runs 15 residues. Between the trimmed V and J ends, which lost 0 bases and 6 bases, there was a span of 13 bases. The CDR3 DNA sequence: TGTGCCAGCAGTTACTCCCCTCCCTGGGTCGATACGCAGTATTTT. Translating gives CASSYSPPWVDTQYF.

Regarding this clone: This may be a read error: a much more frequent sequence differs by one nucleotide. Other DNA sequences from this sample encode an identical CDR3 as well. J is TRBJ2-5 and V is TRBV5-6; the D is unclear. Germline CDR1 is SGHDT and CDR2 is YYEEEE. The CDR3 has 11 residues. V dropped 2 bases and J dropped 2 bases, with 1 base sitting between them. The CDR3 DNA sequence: TGTGCCAGCAGCTTACAAGAGACCCAGTACTTC. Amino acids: CASSLQETQYF.

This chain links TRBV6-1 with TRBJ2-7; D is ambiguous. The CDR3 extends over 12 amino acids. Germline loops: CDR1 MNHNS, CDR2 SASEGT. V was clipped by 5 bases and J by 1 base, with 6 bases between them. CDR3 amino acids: CASSLNSYEQYF. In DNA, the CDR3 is TGTGCCAGCAGTTTAAATTCCTACGAGCAGTACTTC.

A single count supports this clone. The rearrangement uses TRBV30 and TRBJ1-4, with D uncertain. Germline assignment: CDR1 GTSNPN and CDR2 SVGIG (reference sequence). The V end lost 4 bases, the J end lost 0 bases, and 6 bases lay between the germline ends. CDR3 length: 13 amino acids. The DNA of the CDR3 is TGTGCCTGGACAGTAGCAACTAATGAAAAACTGTTTTTT. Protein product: CAWTVATNEKLFF.

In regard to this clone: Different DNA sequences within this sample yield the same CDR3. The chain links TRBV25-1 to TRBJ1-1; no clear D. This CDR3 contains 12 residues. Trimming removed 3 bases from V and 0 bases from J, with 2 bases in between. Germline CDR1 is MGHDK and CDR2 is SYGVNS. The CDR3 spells CASSDLNTEAFF. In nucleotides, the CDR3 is TGTGCCAGCAGTGACTTGAACACTGAAGCTTTCTTT.

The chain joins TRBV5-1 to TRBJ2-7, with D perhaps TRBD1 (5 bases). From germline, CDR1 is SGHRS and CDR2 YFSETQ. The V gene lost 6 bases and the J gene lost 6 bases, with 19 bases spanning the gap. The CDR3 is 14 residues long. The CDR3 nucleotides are TGCGCCAGCAATGGGGCGTCATCAGGTACCGAGCAGTACTTC. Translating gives CASNGASSGTEQYF.

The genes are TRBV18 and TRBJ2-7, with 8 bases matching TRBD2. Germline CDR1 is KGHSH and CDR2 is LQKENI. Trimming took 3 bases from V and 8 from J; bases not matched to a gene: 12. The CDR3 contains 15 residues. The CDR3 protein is CASSPPGLGAVKQYF. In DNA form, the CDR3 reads TGTGCCAGCTCACCCCCGGGACTAGGGGCTGTCAAGCAGTACTTC.

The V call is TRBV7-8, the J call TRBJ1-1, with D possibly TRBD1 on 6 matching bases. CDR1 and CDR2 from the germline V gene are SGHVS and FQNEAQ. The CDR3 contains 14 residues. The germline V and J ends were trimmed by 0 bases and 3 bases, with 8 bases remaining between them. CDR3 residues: CASSLARTDTEAFF. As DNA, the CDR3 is TGTGCCAGCAGCTTAGCCCGGACAGACACTGAAGCTTTCTTT.

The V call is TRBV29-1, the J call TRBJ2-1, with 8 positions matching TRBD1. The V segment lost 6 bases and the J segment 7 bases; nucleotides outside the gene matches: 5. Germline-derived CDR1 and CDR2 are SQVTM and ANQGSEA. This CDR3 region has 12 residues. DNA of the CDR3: TGCAGCGTGGGACAGGCGGGTAATGAGCAGTTCTTC. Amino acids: CSVGQAGNEQFF.

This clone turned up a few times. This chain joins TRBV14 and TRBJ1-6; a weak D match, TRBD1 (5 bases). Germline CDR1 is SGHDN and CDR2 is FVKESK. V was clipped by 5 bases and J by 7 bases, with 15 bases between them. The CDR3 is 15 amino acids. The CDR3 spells CASSALTGPNSPLHF. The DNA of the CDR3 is TGTGCCAGCAGCGCACTCACGGGGCCAAATTCACCCCTCCACTTT.

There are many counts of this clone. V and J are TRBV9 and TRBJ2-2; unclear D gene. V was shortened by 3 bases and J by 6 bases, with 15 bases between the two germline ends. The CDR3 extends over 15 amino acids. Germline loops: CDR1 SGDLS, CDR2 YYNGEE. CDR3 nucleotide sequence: TGTGCCAGCAGCGCGACGGGCAGTGGAGCCGGGGAGCTGTTTTTT. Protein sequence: CASSATGSGAGELFF.

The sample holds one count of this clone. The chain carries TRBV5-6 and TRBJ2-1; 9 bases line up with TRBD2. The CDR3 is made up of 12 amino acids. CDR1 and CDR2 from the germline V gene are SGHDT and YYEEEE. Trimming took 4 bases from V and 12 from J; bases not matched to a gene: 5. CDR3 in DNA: TGTGCCAGCAGCCTGCAAGCGGGGGGGCAGTTCTTC. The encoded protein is CASSLQAGGQFF.

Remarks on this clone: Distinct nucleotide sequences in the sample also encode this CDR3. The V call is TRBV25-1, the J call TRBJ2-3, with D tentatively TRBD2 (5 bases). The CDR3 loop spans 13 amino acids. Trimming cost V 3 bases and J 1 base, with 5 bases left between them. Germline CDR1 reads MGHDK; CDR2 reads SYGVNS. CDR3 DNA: TGTGCCAGCAGTGACGGGGGCACAGATACGCAGTATTTT. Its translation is CASSDGGTDTQYF. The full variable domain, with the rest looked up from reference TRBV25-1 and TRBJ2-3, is EADIYQTPRYLVIGTGKKITLECSQTMGHDKMYWYQQDPGMELHLIHYSYGVNSTEKGDLSSESTVSRIRTEHFPLTLESARPSHTSQYLCASSDGGTDTQYFGPGTRLTVL.

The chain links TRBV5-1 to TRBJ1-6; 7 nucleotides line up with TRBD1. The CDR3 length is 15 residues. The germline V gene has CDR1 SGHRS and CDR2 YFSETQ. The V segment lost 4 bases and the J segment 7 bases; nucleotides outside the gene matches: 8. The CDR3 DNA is TGCGCCAGCAGCACCGGACAGGAGAAGAATTCACCCCTCCACTTT. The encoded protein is CASSTGQEKNSPLHF.

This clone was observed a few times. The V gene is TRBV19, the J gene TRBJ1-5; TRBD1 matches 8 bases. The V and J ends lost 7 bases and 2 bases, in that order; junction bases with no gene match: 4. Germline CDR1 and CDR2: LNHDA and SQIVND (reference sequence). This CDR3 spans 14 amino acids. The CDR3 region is CASTDRGGNQPQHF. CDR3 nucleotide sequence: TGTGCCAGTACCGACAGGGGAGGCAATCAGCCCCAGCATTTT.

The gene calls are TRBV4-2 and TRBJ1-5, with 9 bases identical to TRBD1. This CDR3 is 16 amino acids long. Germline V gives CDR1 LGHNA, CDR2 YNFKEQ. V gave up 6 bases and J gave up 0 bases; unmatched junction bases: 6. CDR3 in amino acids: CASRPGTGNSNQPQHF. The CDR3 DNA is TGTGCCAGCAGACCCGGGACAGGGAATAGCAATCAGCCCCAGCATTTT.